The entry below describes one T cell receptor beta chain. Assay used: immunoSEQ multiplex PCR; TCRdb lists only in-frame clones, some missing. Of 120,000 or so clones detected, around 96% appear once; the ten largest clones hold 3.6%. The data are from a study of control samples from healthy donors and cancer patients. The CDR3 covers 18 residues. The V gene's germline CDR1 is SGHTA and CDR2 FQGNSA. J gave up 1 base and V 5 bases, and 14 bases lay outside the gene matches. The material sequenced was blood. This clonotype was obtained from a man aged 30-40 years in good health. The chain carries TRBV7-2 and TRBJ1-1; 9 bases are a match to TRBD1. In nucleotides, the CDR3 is TGTGCCAGCAGCCTCCGACAGGGGGTGTGGGAAGGGAACACTGAAGCTTTCTTT. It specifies CASSLRQGVWEGNTEAFF.